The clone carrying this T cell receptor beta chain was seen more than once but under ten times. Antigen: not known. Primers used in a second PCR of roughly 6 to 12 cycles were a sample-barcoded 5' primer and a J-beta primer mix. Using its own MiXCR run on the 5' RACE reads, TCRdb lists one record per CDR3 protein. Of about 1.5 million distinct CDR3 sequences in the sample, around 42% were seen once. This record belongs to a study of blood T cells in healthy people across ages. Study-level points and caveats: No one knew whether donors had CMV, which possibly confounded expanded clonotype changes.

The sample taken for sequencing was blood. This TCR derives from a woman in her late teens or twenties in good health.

The CDR3 bases are TGTGCCAGCAGCTTAGACGGTTCAAGGAAAGAGACCCAGTACTTC. It specifies CASSLDGSRKETQYF. The J gene is TRBJ2-5, the V gene TRBV7-9; D remains ambiguous. The CDR3 is made up of 15 amino acids. Per the germline V gene, CDR1 is SEHNR and CDR2 is FQNEAQ (reference sequence). The V end lost 1 base, the J end lost 3 bases, and 12 bases lay between the germline ends.